The source of this T cell receptor beta chain is a study of shared clonotypes between healthy human individuals. Study results and limitations: The study found approximately 5% of naive CD4 clonotypes shared across four donors.

In replicate PCRs of sorted subsets, about 200 ng DNA, approximately 28,000 T cell genomes, was used. Using immunoSEQ multiplex PCR, the repertoire was profiled, and TCRdb retains in-frame clones only, with some absent. This sample carries 2 million to 2.5 million clones, approximately 94% of them seen once, and the ten largest clones take more than 1.5%. The V end lost 7 bases, the J end lost 3 bases, and 18 bases lay between the germline ends. The CDR3 loop spans 15 amino acids. Germline V lookup: CDR1 WSHSY, CDR2 SAAADI. This clone showed up just a few times. Its target is unknown. The naive CD8 fraction comprised CD45RO-negative cells positively selected for CCR7 and excluded terminally differentiated effector memory CD45RA+ cells.

The chain recombines TRBV10-2 with TRBJ1-1; D not resolved. The TCR sequence derives from a man aged 18 to 35 in good health. Some clones in this sample may be carry-over from other donors' samples. Sample: naive CD8+ T cells from PBMCs. The DNA of the CDR3 is TGCGCCAGCACATCCGGGAGTGAGGGTGACACTGAAGCTTTCTTT. Translated, it gives CASTSGSEGDTEAFF.